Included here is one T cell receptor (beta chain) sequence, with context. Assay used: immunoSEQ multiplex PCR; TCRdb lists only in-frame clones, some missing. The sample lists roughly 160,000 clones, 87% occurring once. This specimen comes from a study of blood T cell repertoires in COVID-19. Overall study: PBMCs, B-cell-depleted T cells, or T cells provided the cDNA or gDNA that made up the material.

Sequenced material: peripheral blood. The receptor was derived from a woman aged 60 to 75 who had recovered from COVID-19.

The CDR3, as DNA: TGTGCCAGCAGCCGCCGGGGGGGCGATGAGCAGTTCTTC. The encoded protein is CASSRRGGDEQFF. This chain links TRBV12-3 or TRBV12-4 with TRBJ2-1, with 8 bases matching TRBD2. The CDR3 sequence is 13 residues long. The trim removed 6 bases at V and 8 bases at J, leaving 6 bases unmatched.